Presented here are 2 T cell receptor beta chains from one specimen sequenced in a study of T-cell reconstitution after alpha-beta-depleted transplantation in children. Unique molecular identifiers were built into the TCRbeta library. TCRdb re-derived calls from the PCR reads in MiXCR, one entry per CDR3 protein. The top ten hold roughly 3.3% of the sample, which has nearly 550,000 distinct CDR3 sequences, around 20% seen once. The source was PBMCs from the stem cell graft donor, collected from the stem cell graft. The receptor set was obtained from a human donor who donated a stem cell graft to a child with acute lymphoblastic leukemia.

The chain has TRBV6-2 or TRBV6-3 and TRBJ2-2; tentatively, D is TRBD1 or TRBD2 (5 bases each). Per germline, CDR1 MNHEY and CDR2 SVGEGT. This CDR3 is built from 20 residues. The V end was cut by 2 bases, the J end by 0 bases, with 22 bases between. The CDR3 nucleotides read TGTGCCAGCAGTTACCCTCCGACGGGGCCAACTTTCTCGAACACCGGGGAGCTGTTTTTT. Its translation is CASSYPPTGPTFSNTGELFF.

This chain connects TRBV10-3 to TRBJ2-2; possible D gene TRBD2, 6 bases. The germline V gene encodes CDR1 ENHRY and CDR2 SYGVKD. V lost 2 bases to trimming and J lost 9 bases, with 19 bases between them. The CDR3 runs to 16 residues. DNA for the CDR3: TGTGCCATCAGTGAGATTTCCGACTGGGAGGCCCGGGAGCTGTTTTTT. It is translated as CAISEISDWEARELFF.